These T cell receptor beta chains were read from a single sample in a study of shared clonotypes between healthy human individuals. Sequencing used immunoSEQ multiplex PCR; TCRdb keeps in-frame clones, though not all of them. The repertoire consists of about 2.4 million clones, with roughly 92% occurring once and the leading ten covering 0.14%. Sequenced sample: naive CD4+ T cells sorted from blood. The receptors here all came from a man aged 18-30 years in good health. The conserved cysteine and the conserved F or W are not part of the CDR3 here.

v_call: TRBV18; cdr3_length: 14; cdr3_aa: ASSPVAGGVRDTQY
v_call: TRBV29-1; cdr3_length: 12; cdr3_aa: SVDPAGGYNEQF
v_call: TRBV6-5; cdr3_length: 9; cdr3_aa: ASTREGTQY
v_call: TRBV4-1; cdr3_length: 18; cdr3_aa: ASSQDLFGTSGRRYNEQF
v_call: TRBV6-6; cdr3_length: 9; cdr3_aa: ASSLYTEAF
v_call: TRBV10-1; cdr3_length: 13; cdr3_aa: ASSEPGQGKSEAF
v_call: TRBV29-1; cdr3_length: 12; cdr3_aa: SVEDFCSRNTIY
v_call: TRBV2; cdr3_length: 12; cdr3_aa: ASNPGPLVARQY
v_call: TRBV6-5; cdr3_length: 11; cdr3_aa: ASSSGTGNTIY
v_call: TRBV30; cdr3_length: 12; cdr3_aa: AWRRTGVSYEQY
v_call: TRBV19; cdr3_length: 12; cdr3_aa: ASSRVGKTDTQY
v_call: TRBV4-3; cdr3_length: 12; cdr3_aa: ASSQEKRGTEAF
v_call: TRBV4-1; cdr3_length: 13; cdr3_aa: ASSQDHNILNTIY
v_call: TRBV18; cdr3_length: 13; cdr3_aa: ASSLGGSYQETQY
v_call: TRBV5-6; cdr3_length: 12; cdr3_aa: ASSLGRSFDEQF
v_call: TRBV9; cdr3_length: 16; cdr3_aa: ASSVESTGTGFQETQY